This record concerns one T cell receptor (beta chain) sequence. This sample was included in a study of technical replicates of blood from a handful of donors. Clones were read by immunoSEQ multiplex PCR, and TCRdb kept only the in-frame ones, dropping some. This sample yields more than 65,000 clones, of which roughly 94% are seen a single time; over 0.2% belongs to the top ten. In germline, CDR1 is MNHEY, CDR2 SVGAGI. This CDR3 has 14 amino acids. Germline trimming cut 6 bases from V and 5 bases from J; bases unmatched to any gene: 9. The specimen sequenced was T cells isolated from PBMCs. This receptor was taken from a human donor in good health. V gene TRBV6-5 combines with J gene TRBJ1-2; TRBD1 aligns across 7 bases. CDR3 residues: CASRPGQDPYGYTF. The CDR3 DNA follows: TGTGCCAGCAGACCCGGACAGGACCCTTATGGCTACACCTTC.